Shown below are 16 T cell receptor beta chains from a single sample sequenced in a study of response to subunit inactivated influenza vaccine. A single record per CDR3 protein comes from TCRdb applying MiXCR to the RT-PCR reads. The profile shows 500,000 or so distinct CDR3 sequences, about 10% of them singletons. The specimen was PBMCs from blood, collected about 6 weeks after vaccination. The receptors derive from a man aged 50-60 years who received an inactivated influenza vaccine.

This clonotype showed up just a few times. The rearrangement uses TRBV25-1 and TRBJ2-1, with 7 bases matching TRBD1. The germline V gene has CDR1 MGHDK and CDR2 SYGVNS. V lost 7 bases and J lost 0; bases outside the gene matches: 12. This CDR3 is built from 17 residues. The CDR3 nucleotides read TGTGCCAGCATCGGGGACAGCCGCTTCAGCTCCTACAATGAGCAGTTCTTC. Translated, it gives CASIGDSRFSSYNEQFF.

This clonotype was seen more than once but under ten times. The chain carries TRBV20-1 and TRBJ1-2; no clear D. The V and J ends lost 5 bases and 1 base respectively, with 14 bases between them. The CDR3 consists of 14 residues. Germline V lookup: CDR1 DFQATT, CDR2 SNEGSKA (reference sequence). The chain's CDR3 is CSAAHGRGNYGYTF. Here the CDR3 DNA reads TGCAGTGCTGCCCATGGGCGGGGTAACTATGGCTACACCTTC.

This clonotype was recorded only once. This rearrangement joins TRBV7-9 to TRBJ2-7, with 10 bases matching TRBD1. V lost 3 bases, J lost 5 bases, and 4 bases stayed unmatched. Looked up from germline, CDR1 is SEHNR and CDR2 is FQNEAQ (reference sequence). This CDR3 is built from 14 residues. CDR3 sequence (DNA): TGTGCCAGCAGCTTCGCGACAGGGGGCCACGAGCAGTACTTC. Protein product: CASSFATGGHEQYF.

The chain links TRBV6-1 to TRBJ1-2; D gene unclear. The CDR3 contains 15 residues. From germline, CDR1 is MNHNS and CDR2 SASEGT. The germline V and J ends were trimmed by 2 bases and 7 bases, with 17 bases remaining between them. CDR3 in DNA: TGTGCCAGCAGTGAAAGAGGCCGGAGAGGACGTGGCTACACCTTC. Residues: CASSERGRRGRGYTF.

This clonotype was picked up a small number of times. The CDR3 region is CASSLTPGLQGGETQYF. For the CDR3, the DNA is TGTGCCAGCAGCCTCACCCCGGGACTGCAGGGGGGGGAGACCCAGTACTTC. The chain employs TRBV12-3 or TRBV12-4 and TRBJ2-5, with D possibly being TRBD1 or TRBD2 (7 bases each). The CDR3 totals 17 residues. V was cut by 6 bases and J by 5 bases, with 25 bases left in between.

This clonotype was seen many times. The chain joins TRBV20-1 to TRBJ2-1; maybe TRBD2 (6 bases). V was trimmed by 5 bases and J by 8 bases, leaving 19 bases between them. The CDR3 length is 14 residues. Germline lookup yields CDR1 DFQATT and CDR2 SNEGSKA (reference sequence). CDR3 bases: TGCAGTGCTGCATTGCCCAGGAGGGGCGATGAGCAGTTCTTC. As protein: CSAALPRRGDEQFF.

This clonotype was recorded many times. V and J are TRBV5-1 and TRBJ2-1, with D possibly being TRBD1 or TRBD2 (5 bases each). Germline V lookup: CDR1 SGHRS, CDR2 YFSETQ. CDR3 length: 17 residues. Deletions cut 4 bases from V and 4 bases from J, with 21 bases between. The CDR3 region has the DNA TGCGCCAGCAGCGAAATTGCCCGGGACCTATCATACAATGAGCAGTTCTTC. It is translated as CASSEIARDLSYNEQFF.

The chain employs TRBV27 and TRBJ2-7, with D unresolved. The CDR3 contains 13 residues. V was clipped by 2 bases and J by 6 bases, with 11 bases between them. Germline CDR1 MNHEY, CDR2 SMNVEV (reference sequence). CDR3 nucleotide sequence: TGTGCCAGCAGTTTAAAGATCCTTGGCGAGCAGTACTTC. Amino acids: CASSLKILGEQYF.

The chain links TRBV9 to TRBJ2-7, with TRBD2 matching over 13 bases. Unmatched junction bases numbered 5, after V lost 4 bases and J lost 4 bases. The CDR3 spans 15 residues. CDR1 and CDR2 (germline): SGDLS, YYNGEE. CDR3 sequence (DNA): TGTGCCAGCAGCTTATCGACTAGCGGGAGGTACGAGCAGTACTTC. As protein: CASSLSTSGRYEQYF.

The chain employs TRBV15 and TRBJ1-1, with TRBD1 identical over 8 bases. CDR1 is LNHNV, CDR2 YYDKDF, per germline (reference sequence). With 3 bases clipped from V and 6 bases from J, the junction kept 6 bases outside the gene matches. CDR3 length: 14 residues. The CDR3 DNA reads as TGTGCCACCAGCAGGTGGACAGGGTTTGCTGAAGCTTTCTTT. This translates into CATSRWTGFAEAFF.

This clonotype was detected ten times or more. The chain carries TRBV6-5 and TRBJ2-7; D call uncertain. V gave up 0 bases and J gave up 0 bases, with 9 bases separating them. The CDR3 is made up of 15 amino acids. Germline V gene data show CDR1 as MNHEY and CDR2 as SVGAGI. The CDR3 spells CASSYSRPYSYEQYF. DNA for the CDR3: TGTGCCAGCAGTTACTCTCGTCCCTACTCCTACGAGCAGTACTTC.

The chain uses TRBV24-1 and TRBJ2-3; 8 bases are a match to TRBD1. Per the germline V gene, CDR1 is KGHDR and CDR2 is SFDVKD. V gave up 4 bases and J gave up 3 bases; unmatched junction bases: 8. CDR3 size: 16 residues. DNA for the CDR3: TGTGCCACCAGTGACTCGGACAGGGTCCTGACAGATACGCAGTATTTT. Translating it yields CATSDSDRVLTDTQYF.

This clonotype has ten or more counts. The gene calls are TRBV29-1 and TRBJ1-1; D gene ambiguous. CDR1 and CDR2 (germline): SQVTM, ANQGSEA. V shed 7 bases and J shed 4 bases, with 13 bases lying between them. The CDR3 sequence is 12 residues long. The CDR3: CSAHQLITEAFF. CDR3 nucleotides: TGCAGCGCCCACCAACTGATCACTGAAGCTTTCTTT.

At least ten counts were recorded for this clonotype. J is TRBJ1-5 and V is TRBV20-1; 8 bases map to TRBD1. The CDR3 length is 14 residues. V shed 0 bases, J shed 6 bases, and the junction held 4 bases outside the gene matches. Per germline, CDR1 DFQATT and CDR2 SNEGSKA (reference sequence). CDR3 region: CSAREIQGVQPQHF. CDR3 nucleotides: TGCAGTGCTAGAGAGATACAGGGGGTTCAGCCCCAGCATTTT.

This chain connects TRBV7-8 to TRBJ2-1; D not certain. This CDR3 spans 15 amino acids. CDR1 is SGHVS and CDR2 is FQNEAQ in the germline V gene. V lost 5 bases, J lost 0 bases, and 11 bases lay in between. Written as DNA, the CDR3 is TGTGCCAGCAGCCCGCCGCCCCTCTCCTACAATGAGCAGTTCTTC. Translating it yields CASSPPPLSYNEQFF.

This clonotype was seen ten or more times. The chain links TRBV20-1 to TRBJ1-2; TRBD1 matches 7 bases. Germline loops: CDR1 DFQATT, CDR2 SNEGSKA (reference sequence). CDR3 length: 14 amino acids. V trimming: 5 bases; J trimming: 5 bases; junction bases outside the gene matches: 11. The DNA for the CDR3 is TGCAGTGCTGCCCAGGGGGGAGTGGGGTATGGCTACACCTTC. Translated, it gives CSAAQGGVGYGYTF.